Listed below are T cell receptor beta chains from one sample, sequenced in a study of identical twins. TCRdb reprocessed the 5' RACE reads with MiXCR, giving one entry per CDR3 protein. Among approximately 890,000 distinct CDR3 sequences, approximately 13% were seen once, and the ten largest hold roughly 1.6%. These data were also filed under a second study, of yellow fever vaccine responses in identical twins.

The source material was PBMCs. The source of these receptors is a woman aged 18-29 years in good health. Both conserved end residues are part of each CDR3.

V	J	CDR3
TRBV11-1	TRBJ2-1	CASSLGPLRGRALNEQFF
TRBV24-1	TRBJ2-2	CATSDFWTGGPTNTGELFF
TRBV13	TRBJ2-2	CASSRSIVSGRATGELFF
TRBV6-1	TRBJ2-5	CASGPVRPGHQGTQYF
TRBV5-6	TRBJ2-7	CASSSGSLNEQYF
TRBV11-2	TRBJ2-7	CASSLDRTALEQYF
TRBV24-1	TRBJ2-1	CATSDWTSGGPSSYNEQFF
TRBV25-1	TRBJ2-6	CASSAPEATGANVLTF
TRBV5-1	TRBJ2-3	CASSSLDRAGGGDTQYF
TRBV25-1	TRBJ2-3	CASSESSGRIVAQYF
TRBV3-1	TRBJ2-3	CASNQQGAKSDTQYF
TRBV12-3/TRBV12-4	TRBJ1-1	CASRQRAMNTEAFF
TRBV27	TRBJ2-1	CASRPRTGFGNEQFF
TRBV21-1	TRBJ1-6	CASSARGRGSDSPLHF
TRBV5-5	TRBJ2-1	CASSPLLAGGNEQFF
TRBV13	TRBJ2-5	CASSLRLAGHKTQYF
TRBV5-1	TRBJ1-1	CASSGGGTAYAKAFF
TRBV19	TRBJ2-4	CASTGRTSVARGVQYF
TRBV29-1	TRBJ2-5	CSVGPGTGAGETQYF
TRBV11-3	TRBJ1-1	CASTSGSNRGITEAFF
TRBV7-9	TRBJ2-1	CASIAGAYNEQFF
TRBV29-1	TRBJ2-2	CSVRRETNTGELFF
TRBV20-1	TRBJ2-1	CSAGLAGVDNEQFF
TRBV28	TRBJ2-1	CASTIGTSGRNEQFF
TRBV7-9	TRBJ2-2	CASSSLGTAPGELFF
TRBV9	TRBJ2-7	CASSVGSLSEQYF
TRBV15	TRBJ1-6	CATSPTGNNSPLHF
TRBV12-3/TRBV12-4	TRBJ2-1	CASSWGLAIYYNEQFF
TRBV11-2	TRBJ1-1	CASSLVRGGRGITEAFF
TRBV28	TRBJ1-2	CASLGGGTFYGYTF
TRBV20-1	TRBJ2-2	CSAARDRRNTGELFF
TRBV27	TRBJ2-3	CASSAGPTDTQYF
TRBV4-1	TRBJ2-1	CASSPRLAGTFVDEQFF
TRBV5-1	TRBJ1-6	CASSSGMDSPLHF
TRBV24-1	TRBJ2-1	CATSDGISGNEQFF
TRBV27	TRBJ2-4	CASRLSAKNIQYF